This T cell receptor beta chain stems from a study of T cell responses to AZD1222 COVID-19 vaccine. Generated by immunoSEQ multiplex PCR, the TCRdb table keeps only in-frame clones and is missing some. The repertoire holds roughly 120,000 clones, 70% to 90% seen once, with 1.5% to 2% in the top ten. The specimen comprised peripheral blood, sampled on day 0 of AZD1222 vaccination. The sequence derives from an adult in good health.

The CDR3, as DNA: TGTGCCAGCAGCTACGACCGAGATACGCAGTATTTT. Amino acid sequence: CASSYDRDTQYF. The chain combines TRBV7-2 with TRBJ2-3; D is uncertain. Germline CDR1 and CDR2: SGHTA and FQGNSA. The CDR3 covers 12 residues. Trimming removed 4 bases at V and 5 bases at J, with 7 bases between.